This record looks at one T cell receptor beta chain sequence and its context. The data stem from a study of blood T cell repertoires in COVID-19. This CDR3 contains 15 residues. The germline gives CDR1 SNHLY, CDR2 FYNNEI. The ends were cut back, 6 bases at V and 0 bases at J, with 12 bases in the middle. Produced via immunoSEQ multiplex PCR; TCRdb's table is partial and in-frame only. The sample records some 20,000 clones, less than 95% being singletons. The rearrangement joins TRBV2 to TRBJ2-4; the D gene is possibly TRBD1 (6 bases). The receptor was isolated from a human donor in a cohort sampled during active COVID-19. The specimen sequenced was peripheral blood. CDR3 in amino acids: CASSGTFIAKNIQYF. For the CDR3, the DNA is TGTGCCAGCAGCGGGACATTTATAGCCAAAAACATTCAGTACTTC. The complete variable domain, with remaining parts taken from reference TRBV2 and TRBJ2-4, reads EPEVTQTPSHQVTQMGQEVILRCVPISNHLYFYWYRQILGQKVEFLVSFYNNEISEKSEIFDDQFSVERPDGSNFTLKIRSTKLEDSAMYFCASSGTFIAKNIQYFGAGTRLSVL.